This passage covers 13 T cell receptor beta chains from one sample sequenced in a study of blood T cell repertoires in COVID-19. Some clones are missing from TCRdb's copy, which holds only in-frame ones; the method was immunoSEQ multiplex PCR. This sample has about 250,000 clones, with around 90% found just once. Sequenced sample: peripheral blood. The receptors were sampled from a woman between 40 and 55 years old who had recovered from COVID-19.

Written as DNA, the CDR3 is TGTGCCAGCAGTAGGGACAGACAAGAGACCCAGTACTTC. It codes for CASSRDRQETQYF. The J gene is TRBJ2-5, the V gene TRBV2, with 7 bases aligning to TRBD1. Losses at the gene ends were 5 bases for V and 2 bases for J; bases not matched to a gene: 2. The CDR3 is made up of 13 amino acids. The germline CDR1 and CDR2 sequences are SNHLY and FYNNEI.

The chain couples TRBV7-6 to TRBJ2-7, with a tentative D call TRBD2 (6 bases). The CDR3 runs 16 residues. The V and J ends lost 4 bases and 0 bases respectively, with 16 bases between them. Germline V gives CDR1 SGHVS, CDR2 FNYEAQ. CDR3 nucleotide sequence: TGTGCCAGCAGCTGGTCACTGGCGGGGAGCTCCTACGAGCAGTACTTC. It is translated as CASSWSLAGSSYEQYF. The full variable domain, in which reference TRBV7-6 and TRBJ2-7 provide the parts outside the CDR3, is GAGVSQSPRYKVTKRGQDVALRCDPISGHVSLYWYRQALGQGPEFLTYFNYEAQQDKSGLPNDRFSAERPEGSISTLTIQRTEQRDSAMYRCASSWSLAGSSYEQYFGPGTRLTVT.

The CDR3 spells CASSFSGSNHEQFF. CDR3 nucleotides: TGTGCCAGCAGCTTTAGCGGGAGTAACCATGAGCAGTTCTTC. The chain employs TRBV5-4 and TRBJ2-1; 9 positions agree with TRBD2. The CDR3 consists of 14 residues. The germline gives CDR1 SGHNT, CDR2 YYREEE (reference sequence). V shed 2 bases and J 8 bases; nucleotides not matched to a gene: 5.

The rearrangement links TRBV5-1 to TRBJ1-2; D ambiguous. Germline CDR1 reads SGHRS; CDR2 reads YFSETQ. The CDR3 sequence is 15 residues long. The germline V and J ends were trimmed by 0 bases and 0 bases, with 9 bases remaining between them. CDR3 residues: CASSLVESSNYGYTF. The CDR3 nucleotides read TGCGCCAGCAGCTTGGTGGAGAGTTCTAACTATGGCTACACCTTC.

This chain links TRBV19 with TRBJ2-1; D possibly corresponds to TRBD1 (7 bases). V gave up 4 bases and J gave up 3 bases, with 16 bases separating them. From germline, CDR1 is LNHDA and CDR2 SQIVND (reference sequence). The CDR3 is 16 amino acids. This CDR3 is CASSNSGQGGYNEQFF. DNA of the CDR3: TGTGCCAGTAGTAATTCTGGTCAGGGGGGCTACAATGAGCAGTTCTTC.

The V gene is TRBV2, the J gene TRBJ1-1; D is perhaps TRBD1 (5 bases). V lost 6 bases to trimming and J lost 0 bases, with 11 bases between them. This CDR3 has 14 amino acids. The germline V gene encodes CDR1 SNHLY and CDR2 FYNNEI. CDR3 sequence: CASSPDRVNTEAFF. DNA of the CDR3: TGTGCCAGCAGCCCTGACAGAGTGAACACTGAAGCTTTCTTT.

This chain links TRBV9 with TRBJ1-2; 7 bases are a match to TRBD1. The germline gives CDR1 SGDLS, CDR2 YYNGEE. V dropped 4 bases and J dropped 2; count of bases not matched to a gene: 8. This CDR3 has 15 amino acids. The CDR3 here is CASSLRSTGNYGYTF. In nucleotides, the CDR3 is TGTGCCAGCAGCCTCAGATCGACAGGGAACTATGGCTACACCTTC.

This chain links TRBV21-1 with TRBJ1-1; the tabulated D call, TRBD1, remains unverified against the DNA. TRBV21-1 is deemed a pseudogene. The CDR3 totals 16 residues. CDR3 loop: CASIPEGEDMNTEAFF. The CDR3 coding sequence is TGTGCCAGCATCCCAGAGGGGGAAGATATGAACACTGAAGCTTTCTTT.

This clone came up once. V gene TRBV28 combines with J gene TRBJ2-3; D perhaps matches TRBD2 (6 bases). Trimming pared 6 bases from V and 6 bases from J, leaving 16 bases between. CDR1 is MDHEN and CDR2 is SYDVKM in the germline V gene. This CDR3 is 14 amino acids long. CDR3 sequence (DNA): TGTGCCAGCAGACCTCCCGGGGGTTTTGATACGCAGTATTTT. Its protein is CASRPPGGFDTQYF.

This chain joins TRBV2 and TRBJ2-3; 7 nucleotides match TRBD2. CDR3 length: 14 residues. Germline lookup yields CDR1 SNHLY and CDR2 FYNNEI. V shed 11 bases and J 2 bases; nucleotides not matched to a gene: 10. CDR3 bases: TGTGCCGGAAACCGGGGACTAAACACAGATACGCAGTATTTT. This codes for CAGNRGLNTDTQYF.

This chain joins TRBV18 and TRBJ2-7, with 9 bases that match TRBD1. The trim removed 6 bases at V and 6 bases at J, leaving 21 bases unmatched. The CDR3 has 18 residues. The germline gives CDR1 KGHSH, CDR2 LQKENI. The CDR3 sequence: CASSPHPPSGTGSGEQYF. As DNA, the CDR3 is TGTGCCAGCTCGCCTCACCCCCCCTCCGGGACAGGGAGCGGCGAGCAGTACTTC.

The chain uses TRBV15 and TRBJ2-1; TRBD2 matches 8 bases. The CDR3 spans 15 residues. V lost 4 bases to trimming and J lost 1 base; unmatched junction nucleotides: 3. Germline lookup yields CDR1 LNHNV and CDR2 YYDKDF (reference sequence). In DNA, the CDR3 is TGTGCCACCAGCATTTTAGCGGGGTCCTACAATGAGCAGTTCTTC. This translates into CATSILAGSYNEQFF.

CDR3 sequence (DNA): TGTGCCAGCACGGATCCGGGACAGCACTACGAGCAGTACTTC. This encodes CASTDPGQHYEQYF. The chain is built from TRBV28 and TRBJ2-7; TRBD1 aligns across 7 bases. This CDR3 spans 14 amino acids. Looked up from germline, CDR1 is MDHEN and CDR2 is SYDVKM. J lost 3 bases, V lost 7 bases, and 9 bases had no gene match.